Listed here is a single TCR beta chain. Its antigen is not yet known. One base away there is no much larger clone; base qualities are not given. This specimen comes from a study of blood T cell repertoires in COVID-19 (TCRdb year 2020). In terms of the full investigation: Collaborator samples came from the United States, Italy and Spain and covered acute and convalescent phases of COVID-19. The material from the prospective study consisted of cDNA or gDNA derived from T cells, B-cell-depleted T cells, or PBMCs. Deeply sampled blood TCRbeta repertoires from subjects exposed to, actively infected with, or recovered from COVID-19 were included in the dataset. The repertoires were released in a freely available public database intended as a resource for research on the immune response to SARS-CoV-2. Samples were obtained from the ongoing ImmuneRACE study (first 160 participants) and from 1,254 subjects provided by 6 global collaborators. The sample metadata nearly always contained a de-identified subject ID, COVID-19 status, age in years and sex. HLA class I and class II types, where available, came from metadata supplied by the sample provider rather than from assay-based typing.

The immunoSEQ Assay, a bias-controlled multiplex PCR, was used to amplify TCRbeta CDR3 regions from genomic DNA. Regarding the original processing steps: The number of nucleated cells in each sample was estimated from the amplification of reference gene primers within the assay. To quantify the absolute abundance of each unique TCRbeta CDR3 rearrangement, sequence reads were collapsed and filtered. For each sample, productive Simpson clonality was calculated as the square root of Simpson's diversity index across productive rearrangements. TCRdb holds this immuneACCESS table with in-frame rearrangements only. Some clones are missing; in checked studies, unresolved V genes explain under half, and the rest has no known cause. V and J calls and clone size come straight from that table; D and trimming were deduced from the DNA. The sample table shows 200,000 to 250,000 clones, and about four fifths are seen once. Jointly, the top ten make up over 6.5% of the sample.

The CDR3 starts with the cysteine, ends with the phenylalanine, and has 14 residues. The sequence is cut down to CDR3 DNA, 42 bases in frame from base 1. Trimming costs V 5 bases and J 4 bases, and their ends lie 12 bases apart. Via the germline V gene (reference sequence), CDR1 is LNHNV and CDR2 YYDKDF. In Seattle, one collaborating source enrolled patients while the infection was active and tracked those patients longitudinally over the course of disease. Each collaborating institution followed its own protocols to collect whole blood in K2EDTA tubes. For TCRbeta analysis, collaborators shipped samples in one of three forms: frozen whole blood, isolated PBMCs, or DNA extracted from either of those sample types. Beyond this particular receptor, the publication reports: The amount of clinical and demographic metadata varied by source and participant and was provided uncurated.

The specimen was peripheral blood. The sequence derives from a woman of 80 years or more with COVID-19, enrolled during active disease. This chain joins TRBV15 to TRBJ1-3, and the D gene may be TRBD1, 5 bases matching. The DNA is TGTGCCACCAGCCCGGGGAGGGGCGGAAACACCATATATTTT. Its translation reads: CATSPGRGGNTIYF.